The 24 T cell receptor beta chains below were found in one sample sequenced in a study of identical twins. TCRdb ran MiXCR on the 5' RACE reads and lists one entry per CDR3 protein. Of roughly 240,000 distinct CDR3 sequences in the sample, about 7% are singletons; the top ten hold 3.6%. The same data also contributed to another study, on yellow fever vaccine responses in identical twins.

Sample: memory (CD45RO+) T cells sorted from blood. Source of these receptors: a woman younger than 30 in good health.

This rearrangement joins TRBV4-1 to TRBJ2-3; 11 positions agree with TRBD1. With 1 base clipped from V and 6 bases from J, the junction kept 3 bases outside the gene matches. This CDR3 is 15 amino acids long. CDR1 MGHRA and CDR2 YSYEKL come from the germline V gene. CDR3 nucleotides: TGCGCCAGCAGCCAAGCCGGACAGGGGGCCGATACGCAGTATTTT. Its protein product is CASSQAGQGADTQYF.

This clonotype was seen a handful of times. This chain links TRBV27 with TRBJ1-6, with 9 bases fitting TRBD1. V gave up 8 bases and J gave up 7 bases; unmatched junction bases: 6. The CDR3 runs to 14 residues. Germline V gene data show CDR1 as MNHEY and CDR2 as SMNVEV (reference sequence). CDR3 loop: CASHAGTGNSPLHF. The CDR3 DNA is TGTGCCAGCCACGCCGGGACAGGGAATTCACCCCTCCACTTT.

This clonotype was seen a handful of times. The chain carries TRBV5-1 and TRBJ1-2; 9 bases map to TRBD1. With 2 bases clipped from V and 6 bases from J, the junction kept 5 bases outside the gene matches. Germline CDR1 SGHRS, CDR2 YFSETQ. This CDR3 has 14 residues. CDR3 DNA sequence: TGCGCCAGCAGCTTAGAACAGGGGGCTGATGGCTACACCTTC. It codes for CASSLEQGADGYTF.

This clonotype occurred many times. The chain joins TRBV20-1 to TRBJ2-7; tentatively, D is TRBD2 (7 bases). V lost 3 bases to trimming and J lost 6 bases, with 15 bases between them. From germline, CDR1 is DFQATT and CDR2 SNEGSKA (reference sequence). The CDR3 has 13 residues. CDR3 sequence (DNA): TGCAGTGCTAGGGGAGGGGGGGCGTCCGAGCAGTACGTC. Residues: CSARGGGASEQYV.

This clonotype was found a few times. This chain uses TRBV20-1 with TRBJ2-1; TRBD2 is a possible D gene (5 bases). Deletions cut 0 bases from V and 7 bases from J, with 13 bases between. Germline CDR1 and CDR2: DFQATT and SNEGSKA (reference sequence). This CDR3 has 14 amino acids. The CDR3 spells CSARDREGWNEQFF. CDR3 DNA sequence: TGCAGTGCTAGAGATCGTGAGGGTTGGAATGAGCAGTTCTTC.

In this sample, this clonotype turned up many times. V is TRBV28 and J is TRBJ2-1, with TRBD2 identical over 10 bases. This CDR3 comprises 15 residues. The V gene's germline CDR1 is MDHEN and CDR2 SYDVKM. V was clipped by 8 bases and J by 4 bases; unmatched bases: 8. The DNA of the CDR3 is TGTGCCAGCCGAAGAGCGGGAGGGCTTTACAATGAGCAGTTCTTC. It codes for CASRRAGGLYNEQFF.

J is TRBJ2-6 and V is TRBV7-9, with TRBD1 as a possible D gene (6 bases). Germline CDR1 reads SEHNR; CDR2 reads FQNEAQ (reference sequence). Trimming removed 5 bases at V and 1 base at J, with 15 bases between. This CDR3 has 17 residues. The CDR3 loop reads CASSTRWGQSGANVLTF. The CDR3 bases are TGTGCCAGCAGCACTCGATGGGGGCAATCTGGGGCCAACGTCCTGACTTTC.

The J gene is TRBJ2-3, the V gene TRBV20-1, with TRBD1 identical over 10 bases. CDR1 DFQATT and CDR2 SNEGSKA come from the germline V gene (reference sequence). CDR3 length: 17 residues. Unmatched junction bases numbered 15, after V lost 3 bases and J lost 6 bases. CDR3 DNA: TGCAGTGCTAGTATGAGACAGGGGGCCCCCACAGTGGATACGCAGTATTTT. Amino acid sequence: CSASMRQGAPTVDTQYF.

The genes are TRBV7-9 and TRBJ2-2; perhaps TRBD2 as D (6 bases). Germline V gene lookup returns CDR1 SEHNR and CDR2 FQNEAQ (reference sequence). V shed 3 bases and J shed 3 bases, with 11 bases lying between them. This CDR3 comprises 15 residues. The CDR3 sequence: CASSFDGEDTGELFF. Here the CDR3 DNA reads TGTGCCAGCAGCTTCGACGGGGAGGACACCGGGGAGCTGTTTTTT.

This clonotype was detected ten times or more. This rearrangement joins TRBV28 to TRBJ2-7, with TRBD1 identical over 7 bases. CDR3 length equals 14 residues. CDR1 MDHEN and CDR2 SYDVKM come from the germline V gene. V lost 5 bases and J lost 4; bases outside the gene matches: 8. The CDR3 sequence is CASSTGTAAYEQYV. In nucleotides, the CDR3 is TGTGCCAGCAGTACCGGGACAGCAGCATACGAGCAGTACGTC.

The V call is TRBV7-3, the J call TRBJ2-3; 10 bases agree with TRBD2. The V gene end was trimmed by 4 bases and the J gene end by 5 bases; junction bases not matched to a gene: 3. The CDR3 loop spans 14 amino acids. CDR1 is SGHTA, CDR2 FQGTGA, per germline. In nucleotides, the CDR3 is TGTGCCAGCAGCTCAAGCGGGGGGGGAGATACGCAGTATTTT. It encodes CASSSSGGGDTQYF. The full variable domain, its missing parts supplied by reference TRBV7-3 and TRBJ2-3, is GAGVSQTPSNKVTEKGKYVELRCDPISGHTALYWYRQSLGQGPEFLIYFQGTGAADDSGLPNDRFFAVRPEGSVSTLKIQRTERGDSAVYLCASSSSGGGDTQYFGPGTRLTVL.

This rearrangement joins TRBV7-9 to TRBJ1-6; TRBD1 matches at 7 bases. The CDR3 length is 15 residues. The germline gives CDR1 SEHNR, CDR2 FQNEAQ (reference sequence). V lost 3 bases to trimming and J lost 7 bases; unmatched junction nucleotides: 6. CDR3 amino acids: CASSFSTGPNSPLHF. The CDR3 bases are TGTGCCAGCAGCTTTTCGACAGGGCCGAATTCACCCCTCCACTTT.

This clonotype was seen repeatedly, ten times or more. V is TRBV19 and J is TRBJ1-2, with 7 bases identical to TRBD1. Germline assignment: CDR1 LNHDA and CDR2 SQIVND (reference sequence). Losses at the gene ends were 8 bases for V and 6 bases for J; bases not matched to a gene: 12. CDR3 length: 14 residues. The CDR3 loop reads CASGRRGRDDGYTF. Here the CDR3 DNA reads TGTGCCAGTGGCAGAAGGGGGCGTGATGATGGCTACACCTTC. The whole variable domain, filled in from reference TRBV19 and TRBJ1-2, reads DGGITQSPKYLFRKEGQNVTLSCEQNLNHDAMYWYRQDPGQGLRLIYYSQIVNDFQKGDIAEGYSVSREKKESFPLTVTSAQKNPTAFYLCASGRRGRDDGYTFGSGTRLTVV.

The chain couples TRBV20-1 to TRBJ2-5, with TRBD2 matching 7 bases. With 0 bases clipped from V and 7 bases from J, the junction kept 11 bases outside the gene matches. The CDR3 runs to 15 residues. The V gene's germline CDR1 is DFQATT and CDR2 SNEGSKA (reference sequence). In nucleotides, the CDR3 is TGCAGTGCTAGAGATCTGGGAGGACTAGTCCGGACCCAGTACTTC. It yields the protein CSARDLGGLVRTQYF.

This clonotype has a handful of counts. The chain employs TRBV20-1 and TRBJ2-5; 10 bases are shared with TRBD2. Trimming cost V 5 bases and J 0 bases; bases outside gene matches: 3. This CDR3 has 14 amino acids. Germline V gene sequence: CDR1 DFQATT, CDR2 SNEGSKA (reference sequence). This chain's CDR3 is CSAQRGGNQETQYF. DNA of the CDR3: TGCAGTGCTCAGCGGGGGGGCAACCAAGAGACCCAGTACTTC.

The chain carries TRBV6-1 and TRBJ1-6; D is unresolved. CDR1 is MNHNS, CDR2 SASEGT, per germline. This CDR3 comprises 13 residues. Trimming shortened V by 2 bases and J by 8 bases, and 7 bases separated the two germline ends. The DNA of the CDR3 is TGTGCCAGCAGTGAAAGAAGTGATTCACCCCTCCACTTT. Translation gives CASSERSDSPLHF.

This clonotype appeared a few times. This chain uses TRBV2 with TRBJ2-1; 10 bases are a match to TRBD2. Per the germline V gene, CDR1 is SNHLY and CDR2 is FYNNEI. J gave up 1 base and V 7 bases, and 7 bases lay outside the gene matches. The CDR3 length is 16 residues. The CDR3 nucleotides read TGTGCCAGCAAAGTACTAGCGGGACAATCCTACAATGAGCAGTTCTTC. This translates into CASKVLAGQSYNEQFF.

CDR3 DNA sequence: TGTGCCAGCAGCTTAGCGGACGGAAAGGGCAATCAGCCCCAGCATTTT. Translated, it gives CASSLADGKGNQPQHF. The rearrangement links TRBV7-9 to TRBJ1-5; D is unclear. Trimming removed 0 bases from V and 2 bases from J, with 11 bases in between. CDR1 and CDR2 (germline): SEHNR, FQNEAQ (reference sequence). This CDR3 has 16 amino acids.

The table lists this clonotype with many counts. The rearrangement links TRBV29-1 to TRBJ2-1; 8 positions agree with TRBD1. Germline V lookup: CDR1 SQVTM, CDR2 ANQGSEA. V lost 6 bases to trimming and J lost 0 bases; unmatched junction nucleotides: 1. This CDR3 region has 13 residues. The CDR3 DNA is TGCAGCGTCACAGGGGGCTCCTACAATGAGCAGTTCTTC. Translated: CSVTGGSYNEQFF.

In its sample, this clonotype was seen a few times. The chain couples TRBV5-5 to TRBJ2-7; D is possibly TRBD2 (7 bases). The V end was cut by 0 bases, the J end by 0 bases, with 13 bases between. The CDR3 sequence is 16 residues long. The germline gives CDR1 SGHKS, CDR2 YYEKEE (reference sequence). The CDR3, as DNA: TGTGCCAGCAGCTTGGTTTCGGGGGGCTACTCCTACGAGCAGTACTTC. Residues: CASSLVSGGYSYEQYF.

The V and J genes are TRBV7-9 and TRBJ1-2; no definite D call. The CDR3 is 15 amino acids. Trimming took off 1 base at V and 2 bases at J, with 11 bases between the two ends. The germline V gene encodes CDR1 SEHNR and CDR2 FQNEAQ (reference sequence). DNA for the CDR3: TGTGCCAGCAGCTTAGAGAAGGCTGGAAACTATGGCTACACCTTC. Its protein is CASSLEKAGNYGYTF. Together with reference TRBV7-9 and TRBJ1-2, the CDR3 gives the full variable domain: DTGVSQNPRHKITKRGQNVTFRCDPISEHNRLYWYRQTLGQGPEFLTYFQNEAQLEKSRLLSDRFSAERPKGSFSTLEIQRTEQGDSAMYLCASSLEKAGNYGYTFGSGTRLTVV.

This rearrangement joins TRBV7-8 to TRBJ2-1; D might be TRBD1 (6 bases). The germline CDR1 and CDR2 sequences are SGHVS and FQNEAQ. The CDR3 spans 16 residues. The ends were cut back, 1 base at V and 2 bases at J, with 12 bases in the middle. CDR3 loop: CASSLGGTFAYNEQFF. Here the CDR3 DNA reads TGTGCCAGCAGCTTAGGTGGGACATTCGCCTACAATGAGCAGTTCTTC.

This clonotype has ten or more counts. The chain has TRBV27 and TRBJ2-1, with TRBD2 matching over 12 bases. Trimming took 6 bases from V and 5 from J; bases not matched to a gene: 5. CDR1 is MNHEY, CDR2 SMNVEV, per germline (reference sequence). The CDR3 runs 15 residues. The CDR3 region is CASRLAGGPDNEQFF. The CDR3, as DNA: TGTGCCAGCAGACTAGCGGGAGGCCCTGACAATGAGCAGTTCTTC.

This clonotype was observed at least ten times. The rearrangement uses TRBV5-1 and TRBJ2-3; D gene ambiguous. Trimming pared 0 bases from V and 4 bases from J, leaving 3 bases between. Germline CDR1 reads SGHRS; CDR2 reads YFSETQ. The CDR3 is 12 residues long. The CDR3 spells CASSLGADTQYF. The CDR3 DNA follows: TGCGCCAGCAGCTTGGGGGCAGATACGCAGTATTTT.